These 13 T cell receptor beta chains were sequenced from one sample in a study of shared clonotypes between healthy human individuals. Only CD45RO-negative cells positively selected for CCR7 counted as naive CD8 cells, so terminally differentiated effector memory CD45RA+ cells were excluded. Measured with immunoSEQ multiplex PCR; TCRdb has only the in-frame clones, and not every one. The table shows more than 500,000 clones, with about 95% occurring only once. The sample was naive CD8+ T cells sorted from blood. Receptors originate from a woman aged 30 to 39 in good health.

For this clone: This specimen includes other DNA sequences encoding the same CDR3. The J gene is TRBJ2-7, the V gene TRBV6-1; D perhaps matches TRBD2 (5 bases). V was shortened by 5 bases and J by 0 bases, with 11 bases between the two germline ends. In germline, CDR1 is MNHNS, CDR2 SASEGT. There are 14 residues in the CDR3. The CDR3 sequence: CASSPGRSSYEQYF. The CDR3 coding sequence is TGTGCCAGCAGTCCGGGGAGAAGCTCCTACGAGCAGTACTTC.

The chain links TRBV10-2 to TRBJ2-1; 9 nucleotides agree with TRBD2. Germline V gene lookup returns CDR1 WSHSY and CDR2 SAAADI. J was trimmed by 8 bases and V by 2 bases; bases with no gene match: 4. The length of the CDR3 is 14 residues. The CDR3 sequence: CASSEVRTSDEQFF. The CDR3 DNA reads TGCGCCAGCAGTGAGGTCAGGACTAGCGATGAGCAGTTCTTC.

The chain couples TRBV5-1 to TRBJ2-7, with TRBD1 matching 7 bases. After removal of 4 bases from V and 6 bases from J, the junction contained 4 bases not matched to a gene. The CDR3 sequence is 12 residues long. Germline V gene data show CDR1 as SGHRS and CDR2 as YFSETQ. CDR3 sequence reads: CASSHRGREQYF. For the CDR3, the DNA is TGCGCCAGCAGCCACAGGGGTCGCGAGCAGTACTTC.

Comments on this clone: The same CDR3 is also encoded by other DNA sequences in this sample. The chain couples TRBV11-2 to TRBJ2-3; D remains ambiguous. V shed 2 bases and J shed 3 bases, with 3 bases lying between them. The CDR3 is made up of 12 amino acids. Germline lookup yields CDR1 SGHAT and CDR2 FQNNGV. CDR3 in amino acids: CASSLSTDTQYF. CDR3 DNA: TGTGCCAGCAGCTTATCTACAGATACGCAGTATTTT.

The chain employs TRBV5-1 and TRBJ2-2; a weak D match, TRBD2 (5 bases). Trimming pared 4 bases from V and 1 base from J, leaving 11 bases between. The CDR3 has 15 residues. Looked up from germline, CDR1 is SGHRS and CDR2 is YFSETQ. The CDR3 here is CASSEGELNTGELFF. The CDR3 DNA follows: TGCGCCAGCAGCGAGGGAGAATTGAACACCGGGGAGCTGTTTTTT.

The rearrangement links TRBV11-2 to TRBJ2-4; TRBD1 agrees at 11 bases. After removal of 4 bases from V and 6 bases from J, the junction contained 5 bases not matched to a gene. The CDR3 has 15 amino acids. Germline CDR1 and CDR2: SGHAT and FQNNGV. CDR3 sequence (DNA): TGTGCCAGCAGCTACGGGACAGGGGGATCAAACATTCAGTACTTC. It translates to CASSYGTGGSNIQYF.

Concerning this clone itself: One end of the junction fails to match germline, which may point to a read error. The chain combines TRBV27 with TRBJ2-1; D not certain. There are 15 residues in the CDR3. Germline V gene sequence: CDR1 MNHEY, CDR2 SMNVEV (reference sequence). CDR3 residues: CASRFGLSPDKEQFF. The CDR3, as DNA: TGTGCCAGCAGATTCGGGCTCTCACCTGACAAAGAGCAGTTCTTC.

The chain has TRBV7-8 and TRBJ2-1; 13 nucleotides align to TRBD2. V gave up 2 bases and J gave up 8 bases; unmatched junction bases: 3. This CDR3 is 15 amino acids long. Germline CDR1 and CDR2: SGHVS and FQNEAQ. This chain's CDR3 is CASSLNGLAGDEQFF. The CDR3, as DNA: TGTGCCAGCAGCTTAAATGGACTAGCGGGAGATGAGCAGTTCTTC. Full variable domain (outside the CDR3, taken from reference TRBV7-8 and TRBJ2-1): GAGVSQSPRYKVAKRGQDVALRCDPISGHVSLFWYQQALGQGPEFLTYFQNEAQLDKSGLPSDRFFAERPEGSVSTLKIQRTQQEDSAVYLCASSLNGLAGDEQFFGPGTRLTVL.

This chain uses TRBV2 with TRBJ1-1; D is unclear. CDR3 length equals 12 residues. Germline V gene sequence: CDR1 SNHLY, CDR2 FYNNEI. V lost 10 bases and J 1 base, leaving 10 bases between the germline ends. DNA for the CDR3: TGTGCCACCGAGGAGGGGAACACTGAAGCTTTCTTT. Translating gives CATEEGNTEAFF.

This chain uses TRBV11-2 with TRBJ2-7; D ambiguous. Looked up from germline, CDR1 is SGHAT and CDR2 is FQNNGV. The CDR3 is made up of 13 amino acids. Between the trimmed V and J ends, which lost 5 bases and 3 bases, there was a span of 11 bases. In DNA, the CDR3 is TGTGCCAGCAGCCCGAAGATTTACTACGAGCAGTACTTC. It translates to CASSPKIYYEQYF. Full variable domain (remainder filled in from reference TRBV11-2 and TRBJ2-7): EAGVAQSPRYKIIEKRQSVAFWCNPISGHATLYWYQQILGQGPKLLIQFQNNGVVDDSQLPKDRFSAERLKGVDSTLKIQPAKLEDSAVYLCASSPKIYYEQYFGPGTRLTVT.

J is TRBJ1-1 and V is TRBV11-1, with a possible D match to TRBD1 (6 bases). Germline V lookup: CDR1 SGHAT, CDR2 FQDESV (reference sequence). Trimming cost V 7 bases and J 1 base, with 16 bases left between them. This CDR3 has 15 residues. CDR3 DNA: TGTGCCAGCAAGAAGCTGACAGGAGAGAACACTGAAGCTTTCTTT. This translates into CASKKLTGENTEAFF.

In its sample, this clone was seen once. The CDR3 protein is CASSLGGAFGVPNYGYTF. CDR3 coding DNA: TGTGCCAGCAGTTTAGGGGGGGCCTTTGGTGTCCCTAACTATGGCTACACCTTC. This chain joins TRBV28 and TRBJ1-2; TRBD1 might be the D (6 bases). The CDR3 consists of 18 residues. Trimming shortened V by 2 bases and J by 0 bases, and 19 bases separated the two germline ends. Germline V gene lookup returns CDR1 MDHEN and CDR2 SYDVKM.

The V call is TRBV20-1, the J call TRBJ2-2; D uncertain. CDR3 length: 11 amino acids. The V gene's germline CDR1 is DFQATT and CDR2 SNEGSKA (reference sequence). V lost 5 bases and J 0 bases, leaving 1 base between the germline ends. The CDR3 nucleotides are TGCAGTGCTGCGAACACCGGGGAGCTGTTTTTT. Protein: CSAANTGELFF.